These 21 T cell receptor beta chains originate from one sample sequenced in a study of blood T cell repertoires in COVID-19. Using immunoSEQ multiplex PCR, the repertoire was profiled, and TCRdb retains in-frame clones only, with some absent. This sample has about half a million clones, with more than 85% found just once. Sequencing input: PBMCs or T cells enriched from blood (not recorded which). The receptor source for this set is a woman aged 55-69 years who had recovered from COVID-19.

The chain carries TRBV5-4 and TRBJ1-1; D is possibly TRBD1 (6 bases). Between the trimmed V and J ends, which lost 4 bases and 3 bases, there was a span of 13 bases. CDR3 length: 14 amino acids. From germline, CDR1 is SGHNT and CDR2 YYREEE (reference sequence). CDR3: CASSAPTGYTEAFF. CDR3 in DNA: TGTGCCAGCAGCGCGCCTACAGGGTACACTGAAGCTTTCTTT.

This sequence joins TRBV11-3 and TRBJ1-2; no clear D. Germline V gene data show CDR1 as SGHNT and CDR2 as YENEEA. The CDR3 has 13 amino acids. With 0 bases removed from V and 6 bases from J, the gap between germline ends came to 8 bases. CDR3 sequence: CASSLDYGNGYTF. CDR3 nucleotide sequence: TGTGCCAGCAGCTTAGATTATGGCAATGGCTACACCTTC.

As regards this clone: The same CDR3 can be traced to other DNA sequences in this sample. The chain links TRBV18 to TRBJ1-5; the match to TRBD1 covers 8 bases. This CDR3 has 13 amino acids. V was pared by 3 bases and J by 6 bases, with 1 base of the junction left unmatched. Germline V gene sequence: CDR1 KGHSH, CDR2 LQKENI. In DNA form, the CDR3 reads TGTGCCAGCTCACCCGACAGGGGTCAGCCCCAGCATTTT. It is translated as CASSPDRGQPQHF.

This clone has just one count. The V and J genes are TRBV28 and TRBJ1-2; D is possibly TRBD1 (5 bases). The CDR3 runs to 14 residues. Trimming left V 6 bases short and J 7 bases short, with 18 bases between. Germline-derived CDR1 and CDR2 are MDHEN and SYDVKM. CDR3 coding DNA: TGTGCCAGCAGCCCGGGGGAGGTTTGGGGTGGCTACACCTTC. It specifies CASSPGEVWGGYTF.

The chain recombines TRBV7-9 with TRBJ2-1, with D perhaps matching TRBD2 (5 bases). V was cut by 2 bases and J by 9 bases, with 17 bases left in between. The germline V gene has CDR1 SEHNR and CDR2 FQNEAQ (reference sequence). CDR3 size: 15 residues. The CDR3 bases are TGTGCCAGCAGCTTAACCGTGGGAGTACGGACTGAGCAGTTCTTC. As protein: CASSLTVGVRTEQFF.

The sample holds a few counts of this clone. This chain links TRBV9 with TRBJ1-1; no reliable D call. The CDR3 is 14 amino acids. The germline V gene has CDR1 SGDLS and CDR2 YYNGEE. Trimming removed 4 bases at V and 3 bases at J, with 13 bases between. The CDR3 DNA reads TGTGCCAGCAGCCTAGGAGGGTACGACACTGAAGCTTTCTTT. Residues: CASSLGGYDTEAFF. The entire variable domain, with the rest obtained from reference TRBV9 and TRBJ1-1, is as follows: DSGVTQTPKHLITATGQRVTLRCSPRSGDLSVYWYQQSLDQGLQFLIQYYNGEERAKGNILERFSAQQFPDLHSELNLSSLELGDSALYFCASSLGGYDTEAFFGQGTRLTVV.

The chain joins TRBV3-1 (or the pseudogene TRBV3-2) to TRBJ2-2; 8 nucleotides line up with TRBD1. Germline V gives CDR1 LGHDT, CDR2 YNNKEL (reference sequence). J was trimmed by 6 bases and V by 5 bases; bases with no gene match: 8. The CDR3 has 15 amino acids. In nucleotides, the CDR3 is TGTGCCAGCAGCTCCCGGACAGGGCTGGCCGGGGAGCTGTTTTTT. Translation gives CASSSRTGLAGELFF.

The chain joins TRBV19 to TRBJ2-2, with TRBD1 identical over 7 bases. CDR3 size: 15 residues. Germline V gene lookup returns CDR1 LNHDA and CDR2 SQIVND (reference sequence). Unmatched junction bases numbered 6, after V lost 5 bases and J lost 3 bases. In nucleotides, the CDR3 is TGTGCCAGTAGTGCAGTAGACAGGGACACCGGGGAGCTGTTTTTT. This translates into CASSAVDRDTGELFF.

V is TRBV5-1 and J is TRBJ2-1; D perhaps matches TRBD2 (5 bases). V was cut by 2 bases and J by 8 bases, with 8 bases left in between. The CDR3 consists of 12 residues. Per germline, CDR1 SGHRS and CDR2 YFSETQ. Written as DNA, the CDR3 is TGCGCCAGCAGCTTTCACGGGGATGAGCAGTTCTTC. Translating gives CASSFHGDEQFF.

This clone was seen just once. The chain recombines TRBV10-3 with TRBJ1-1, with D possibly matching TRBD1 (5 bases). Deletions cut 5 bases from V and 11 bases from J, with 24 bases between. The CDR3 is made up of 15 amino acids. From germline, CDR1 is ENHRY and CDR2 SYGVKD. CDR3 protein: CAISSFSLGGERAFF. For the CDR3, the DNA is TGTGCCATCAGTTCTTTCTCTCTGGGAGGGGAACGGGCTTTCTTT.

The chain has TRBV4-1 and TRBJ1-2; TRBD1 aligns across 9 bases. The CDR3 runs to 19 residues. The germline V gene encodes CDR1 MGHRA and CDR2 YSYEKL. V was pared by 2 bases and J by 5 bases, with 18 bases of the junction left unmatched. In DNA form, the CDR3 reads TGCGCCAGCAGCCAAAAGAGGTTGGACAGGGGAGGCGTAAGATATGGCTACACCTTC. This encodes CASSQKRLDRGGVRYGYTF.

The rearrangement links TRBV5-1 to TRBJ2-3; 15 positions agree with TRBD2. Trimming removed 3 bases from V and 0 bases from J; junction bases left unmatched: 8. Germline CDR1 is SGHRS and CDR2 is YFSETQ. The CDR3 has 19 amino acids. The CDR3 region has the DNA TGCGCCAGCAGCTCACGAGGGACTAGCGGGGGGCCTAGCACAGATACGCAGTATTTT. The encoded protein is CASSSRGTSGGPSTDTQYF.

This rearrangement joins TRBV11-3 to TRBJ2-2, with 9 bases matching TRBD2. The trim removed 5 bases at V and 6 bases at J, leaving 1 base unmatched. The CDR3 is 13 amino acids. Germline CDR1 and CDR2: SGHNT and YENEEA. CDR3 coding DNA: TGTGCCAGCAGCAAGCGGGGGGCCGGGGAGCTGTTTTTT. This translates into CASSKRGAGELFF.

V is TRBV27 and J is TRBJ1-6, with TRBD1 as a possible D gene (6 bases). This CDR3 contains 14 residues. Germline V gene data show CDR1 as MNHEY and CDR2 as SMNVEV (reference sequence). The germline V and J ends were trimmed by 7 bases and 2 bases, with 9 bases remaining between them. CDR3 DNA: TGTGCCAGCAAAAGGGGGACCTATAATTCACCCCTCCACTTT. This gives the protein CASKRGTYNSPLHF.

The chain has TRBV24-1 and TRBJ1-6, with D maybe TRBD1 (6 bases). The CDR3 consists of 19 residues. The germline V and J ends were trimmed by 7 bases and 0 bases, with 21 bases remaining between them. The germline V gene has CDR1 KGHDR and CDR2 SFDVKD. The CDR3, as DNA: TGTGCCACCAGCACCGGGACAATTCTAAGGAGCTCCTATAATTCACCCCTCCACTTT. As protein: CATSTGTILRSSYNSPLHF.

This clone appeared once. The chain uses TRBV6-5 and TRBJ1-5, with D tentatively TRBD1 (5 bases). The CDR3 sequence is 14 residues long. V dropped 6 bases and J dropped 2 bases, with 11 bases sitting between them. CDR1 is MNHEY and CDR2 is SVGAGI in the germline V gene. For the CDR3, the DNA is TGTGCCAGCAGCACAGGTTTTCGCAATCAGCCCCAGCATTTT. Its protein is CASSTGFRNQPQHF.

The V call is TRBV5-1, the J call TRBJ2-2; 7 bases map to TRBD2. CDR1 is SGHRS, CDR2 YFSETQ, per germline. The CDR3 consists of 14 residues. The V and J ends lost 3 bases and 8 bases, in that order; junction bases with no gene match: 7. CDR3 bases: TGCGCCAGCAGCTGGGAGAGACTAGCAGGGGAGCTGTTTTTT. Residues: CASSWERLAGELFF.

This rearrangement joins TRBV5-1 to TRBJ1-6; 7 nucleotides align to TRBD1. V dropped 6 bases and J dropped 7; count of bases not matched to a gene: 16. This CDR3 is built from 17 residues. Germline CDR1 and CDR2: SGHRS and YFSETQ. The CDR3 DNA reads TGCGCCAGCAAAGTAATGGGCACCGGGACAGTGAATTCACCCCTCCACTTT. It specifies CASKVMGTGTVNSPLHF.

J is TRBJ2-3 and V is TRBV5-1; a weak D match, TRBD2 (6 bases). CDR1 and CDR2 from the germline V gene are SGHRS and YFSETQ. The CDR3 consists of 14 residues. V lost 4 bases and J 6 bases, leaving 15 bases between the germline ends. The CDR3 here is CASSPGLIHDTQYF. The CDR3, as DNA: TGCGCCAGCAGCCCCGGACTAATCCACGATACGCAGTATTTT.

This rearrangement joins TRBV19 to TRBJ1-1, with D possibly TRBD1 on 6 matching bases. V dropped 6 bases and J dropped 1 base, with 18 bases sitting between them. The CDR3 runs to 16 residues. Germline CDR1 is LNHDA and CDR2 is SQIVND (reference sequence). CDR3 amino acids: CASRLIRGSSNTEAFF. The CDR3 DNA reads as TGTGCCAGTAGGCTGATCAGGGGCTCATCGAACACTGAAGCTTTCTTT. The variable domain in full, with the rest retrieved from reference TRBV19 and TRBJ1-1, is DGGITQSPKYLFRKEGQNVTLSCEQNLNHDAMYWYRQDPGQGLRLIYYSQIVNDFQKGDIAEGYSVSREKKESFPLTVTSAQKNPTAFYLCASRLIRGSSNTEAFFGQGTRLTVV.

J is TRBJ1-2 and V is TRBV5-1; D perhaps matches TRBD1 (5 bases). V was cut by 0 bases and J by 8 bases, with 14 bases left in between. Germline V gene data show CDR1 as SGHRS and CDR2 as YFSETQ. This CDR3 has 14 residues. The CDR3 loop reads CASSLDMGQEGYTF. The CDR3 DNA follows: TGCGCCAGCAGCTTGGATATGGGGCAGGAGGGCTACACCTTC. Looking up the rest from reference TRBV5-1 and TRBJ1-2 gives the full variable domain: KAGVTQTPRYLIKTRGQQVTLSCSPISGHRSVSWYQQTPGQGLQFLFEYFSETQRNKGNFPGRFSGRQFSNSRSEMNVSTLELGDSALYLCASSLDMGQEGYTFGSGTRLTVV.